Ten or more counts support the clone carrying this T cell receptor (beta chain). No treatment had been given to any patient before thyroid surgery. The sample originates from a study of metastatic and nonmetastatic thyroid tumors. Overall study: Repertoires were compared across blood and tumor or nodule tissue from malignant and benign thyroid patients.

TCRdb recomputed clones from the PCR reads via MiXCR. Of tens of thousands of clones detected, 9.5% to 15% appear once; the ten largest clones hold about 11%. The CDR3 is made up of 20 amino acids. J was trimmed by 2 bases and V by 2 bases; bases with no gene match: 15. Germline CDR1 and CDR2: SGHRS and YFSETQ. Sequenced input: blood. The sequence derives from a female donor with papillary thyroid cancer or a benign thyroid nodule (not recorded which). Some clones in this sample may be carry-over from other donors' samples. The genes are TRBV5-1 and TRBJ2-1, with 11 positions matching TRBD2. The CDR3, as DNA: TGCGCCAGCAGCTTCCAACCGCTAGCGGGAGGCACCAAAACCTACAATGAGCAGTTCTTC. This translates into CASSFQPLAGGTKTYNEQFF.